The source of this T cell receptor (beta chain) is a study of blood T cell repertoires in COVID-19 (dated by TCRdb to 2018 to 2020). With respect to the entire study: Samples covering the acute and convalescent phases of COVID-19 were provided by collaborators in the United States, Italy and Spain. The prospective study material was composed of cDNA or gDNA derived from T cells, B-cell-depleted T cells, or PBMCs. The dataset comprised deeply sampled blood TCRbeta repertoires from subjects exposed to, actively infected with, or recovered from COVID-19. A freely available public database, intended as a resource for researchers studying the immune response to SARS-CoV-2, is where the repertoires were released. The samples were drawn from the first 160 participants of the ongoing ImmuneRACE study and from 1,254 subjects provided by 6 global collaborators. A de-identified subject ID, COVID-19 status, age in years and sex were almost always included in the sample metadata. Where HLA class I and class II types were available, the types were taken from metadata supplied by the sample provider, not from assay-based typing.

Participants in the prospective study were enrolled through a virtual design, were aged about 18 to 100 years, and lived in roughly 24 United States geographic areas. In the prospective study, cohorts were assigned on the basis of participant-reported clinical history obtained from a screening survey and a study questionnaire. Exposed participants were defined as having been in contact with someone with a PCR-confirmed or clinician-diagnosed COVID-19 case within 2 weeks of study entry. Mobile phlebotomists in the prospective study collected whole blood, serum and a nasopharyngeal or oropharyngeal swab from every participant. Over a roughly 2-month period, participants in the prospective study had the option of providing additional blood draws and questionnaires. Blood samples from the prospective study were shipped frozen or at room temperature prior to DNA extraction. TCRbeta CDR3 regions were amplified from genomic DNA by means of the immunoSEQ Assay, a bias-controlled multiplex PCR. Per the authors' processing: The number of nucleated cells in each sample was estimated by amplification of reference gene primers within the assay. To quantify the absolute abundance of each unique TCRbeta CDR3 rearrangement, sequence reads were collapsed and filtered. For each sample, productive Simpson clonality was calculated by taking the square root of Simpson's diversity index across productive rearrangements. TCRdb obtained this table from immuneACCESS and retained in-frame rearrangements with V and J assigned. These tables miss some clones; where compared with another copy, unresolved V genes account for less than half of the shortfall, and the remainder is unexplained. V, J and clone size are taken as reported in that table, and D and trimming were inferred from the DNA itself. Across this sample there are around 250,000 clones, with about 87% seen only once. The ten largest account for 0.85% to 0.9% of the sample.

The paper as a whole reports these results and caveats: The quantity of clinical and demographic metadata differed by source and by participant and was supplied without curation.

A word on this clone: This clone's antigen is unknown. No much larger clonotype is one base removed from it; base qualities were not supplied.

Inclusive of the bounding cysteine and phenylalanine, the CDR3 is 15 residues long. Only the CDR3 region is kept as DNA, spanning 45 bases read in frame from base 1. The germline V gene yields MGHRA for CDR1 and YSYEKL for CDR2. V loses 1 base of germline sequence and J loses 4 bases, and the interval between the two ends is 11 bases. Sequencing was performed on PBMCs or T cells enriched from blood (not recorded which). This clonotype originated in a man between 50 and 59 years old who had been exposed to COVID-19. The chain employs TRBV4-1 and TRBJ2-1, with a weak D call of TRBD2 (5 bases match). The nucleotides read TGCGCCAGCAGCCAAGCCCCCCGGACTTACAATGAGCAGTTCTTC. Translated, it gives CASSQAPRTYNEQFF.